This record looks at one T cell receptor beta chain sequence and its context. The data belong to a study of identical twins. TCRdb re-derived calls from the 5' RACE reads in MiXCR, one entry per CDR3 protein. The sample lists 420,000 or so distinct CDR3 sequences; less than 20% were seen once. The CDR3 runs 15 residues. The V gene's germline CDR1 is SGHRS and CDR2 YFSETQ. V lost 3 bases and J 2 bases, leaving 12 bases between the germline ends. This receptor was taken from a man in his fifties or sixties in good health. The V call is TRBV5-1, the J call TRBJ2-1; D tentatively reads TRBD1 or TRBD2 (6 bases each). Sequences were obtained from naive T cells sorted from blood. CDR3 residues: CASSSEGDTYNEQFF. As DNA, the CDR3 is TGCGCCAGCAGCTCGGAGGGGGACACCTACAATGAGCAGTTCTTC.